These 2 T cell receptor beta chains were sequenced from one sample in a study of T cells in Graves' hyperthyroidism and ophthalmopathy. The source material, RNA transcripts, was used to amplify TCR beta CDR3 regions. The HTBI primer set drove a first-round RT-PCR of the TCR CDR3. TCRdb independently ran MiXCR on the multiplex PCR reads; one entry per CDR3 protein. The sample records about 840,000 distinct CDR3 sequences, roughly 40% being singletons. Specimen: blood. These receptors originate from a man between 18 and 29 years old with Graves' hyperthyroidism.

As for this clonotype: Just one base apart from a much larger clone, this may be a read error. V usage is TRBV9 and J usage is TRBJ1-1, with TRBD1 matching 8 bases. The CDR3 is 16 residues long. CDR1 SGDLS and CDR2 YYNGEE come from the germline V gene. The ends lost 0 bases at V and 1 base at J; junction bases unmatched: 5. Here the CDR3 DNA reads TGTGCCAGCAGCGTAGAGGGGACAGGAACGAACACTGAAGCTTTCTTT. Amino acids: CASSVEGTGTNTEAFF.

This clonotype was detected ten times or more. The chain links TRBV15 to TRBJ2-5; a weak D match, TRBD1 (5 bases). Deletions cut 0 bases from V and 5 bases from J, with 13 bases between. From germline, CDR1 is LNHNV and CDR2 YYDKDF (reference sequence). This CDR3 is 15 amino acids long. CDR3 in amino acids: CATSRDTGRRETQYF. The DNA of the CDR3 is TGTGCCACCAGCAGAGATACAGGCCGCCGGGAGACCCAGTACTTC.